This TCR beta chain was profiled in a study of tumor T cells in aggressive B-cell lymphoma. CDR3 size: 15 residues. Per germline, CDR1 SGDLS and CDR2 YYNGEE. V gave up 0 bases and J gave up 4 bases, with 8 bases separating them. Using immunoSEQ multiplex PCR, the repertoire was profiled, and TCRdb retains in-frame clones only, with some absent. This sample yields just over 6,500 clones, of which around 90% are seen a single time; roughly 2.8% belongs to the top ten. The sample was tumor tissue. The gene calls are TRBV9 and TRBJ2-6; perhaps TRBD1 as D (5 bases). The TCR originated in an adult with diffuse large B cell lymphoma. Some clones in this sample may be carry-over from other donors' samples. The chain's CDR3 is CASSVVGAGANVLTF. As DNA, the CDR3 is TGTGCCAGCAGCGTAGTTGGGGCCGGGGCCAACGTCCTGACTTTC.